This passage covers 7 T cell receptor beta chains from one sample sequenced in a study of T-cell reconstitution after alpha-beta-depleted transplantation in children. A library of TCRbeta sequences, prepared with unique molecular identifiers, was generated. Each CDR3 protein gets one entry after TCRdb re-called the PCR reads with MiXCR. This sample carries some 350,000 distinct CDR3 sequences, around 15% of them seen once, and the ten largest clones take about 41%. The specimen comprised PBMCs, mostly from graft donor cells, sampled 360 days after TCRalphabeta/CD19-depleted stem cell transplant. The source of these receptors is a male patient aged 2 to 10 who had a stem cell transplant for acute lymphoblastic leukemia, so the T cells may come from the graft donor.

This clonotype was recorded at least ten times. The chain carries TRBV5-1 and TRBJ1-1; D is perhaps TRBD1 (5 bases). Germline V lookup: CDR1 SGHRS, CDR2 YFSETQ. The CDR3 contains 15 residues. V dropped 0 bases and J dropped 1 base, with 10 bases sitting between them. CDR3 in amino acids: CASSLDPGRNTEAFF. The CDR3 nucleotides read TGCGCCAGCAGCTTGGATCCAGGGAGGAACACTGAAGCTTTCTTT.

The chain has TRBV19 and TRBJ1-2, with D tentatively TRBD1 (5 bases). Germline CDR1 LNHDA, CDR2 SQIVND (reference sequence). The CDR3 extends over 12 amino acids. Trimming took 3 bases from V and 4 from J, leaving 6 bases between them. The CDR3 DNA is TGTGCCAGTAGTATGACAGCCTATGGCTACACCTTC. The encoded protein is CASSMTAYGYTF.

V is TRBV20-1 and J is TRBJ2-1, with a possible D match to TRBD2 (6 bases). Germline values: CDR1 DFQATT, CDR2 SNEGSKA (reference sequence). The V and J ends lost 6 bases and 8 bases respectively, with 17 bases between them. CDR3 length: 13 residues. In DNA form, the CDR3 reads TGCAGTGCCACGAGTGGGAGGCTTGATGAGCAGTTCTTC. Translated: CSATSGRLDEQFF.

J is TRBJ2-7 and V is TRBV7-2, with a tentative D call TRBD1 (6 bases). CDR1 is SGHTA and CDR2 is FQGNSA in the germline V gene. This CDR3 contains 15 residues. The V and J ends lost 1 base and 3 bases respectively, with 13 bases between them. The CDR3 bases are TGTGCCAGCAGCTTAGGAGGACAGTTAGGCTACGAGCAGTACTTC. Translating it yields CASSLGGQLGYEQYF.

The gene calls are TRBV10-3 and TRBJ1-5; TRBD1 might be the D (6 bases). The ends were cut back, 4 bases at V and 7 bases at J, with 11 bases in the middle. CDR1 ENHRY and CDR2 SYGVKD come from the germline V gene. This CDR3 is 13 amino acids long. In DNA, the CDR3 is TGTGCCATCAGTGCCGTAGGGGGACAGCCCCAGCATTTT. Translation: CAISAVGGQPQHF.

This clonotype was counted only a few times. The chain employs TRBV12-5 and TRBJ2-3; D is undetermined. V dropped 7 bases and J dropped 2 bases, with 13 bases sitting between them. From germline, CDR1 is LGHNT and CDR2 FRNRAP. The CDR3 consists of 14 residues. CDR3 in amino acids: CASARLGNTDTQYF. CDR3 coding DNA: TGTGCTAGTGCCCGTCTGGGGAACACAGATACGCAGTATTTT.

This clonotype has a handful of counts. The rearrangement uses TRBV15 and TRBJ2-7; D gene ambiguous. The V end lost 0 bases, the J end lost 2 bases, and 14 bases lay between the germline ends. The CDR3 covers 16 residues. The germline gives CDR1 LNHNV, CDR2 YYDKDF (reference sequence). The CDR3 coding sequence is TGTGCCACCAGCAGAGACCCTCCTGACATAGCCTACGAGCAGTACTTC. This translates into CATSRDPPDIAYEQYF.